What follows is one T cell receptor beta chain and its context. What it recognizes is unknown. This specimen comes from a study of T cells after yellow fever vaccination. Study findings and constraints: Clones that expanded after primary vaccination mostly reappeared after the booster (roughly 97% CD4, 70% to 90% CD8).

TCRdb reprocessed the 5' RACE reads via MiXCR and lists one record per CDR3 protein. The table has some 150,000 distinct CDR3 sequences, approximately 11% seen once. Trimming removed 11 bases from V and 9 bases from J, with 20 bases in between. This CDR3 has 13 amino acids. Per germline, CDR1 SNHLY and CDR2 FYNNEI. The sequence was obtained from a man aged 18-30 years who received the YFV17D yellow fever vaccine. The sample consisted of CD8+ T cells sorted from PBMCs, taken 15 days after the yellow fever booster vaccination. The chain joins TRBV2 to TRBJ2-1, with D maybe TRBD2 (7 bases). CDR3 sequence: CAGIERGGSEQFF. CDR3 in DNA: TGTGCCGGAATCGAAAGGGGGGGCAGTGAGCAGTTCTTC.